This T cell receptor beta chain was profiled in a study of control samples from healthy donors and cancer patients. TCRdb's copy holds only in-frame clones and misses some; the assay was immunoSEQ multiplex PCR. The sample lists some 150,000 clones; 85% to 95% were seen once. The CDR3 is 14 amino acids. Germline CDR1 and CDR2: SGHRS and YFSETQ. V gave up 7 bases and J gave up 7 bases, with 21 bases separating them. Sequenced material: blood. The receptor comes from a man in his forties or fifties in good health. The chain carries TRBV5-1 and TRBJ2-7, with D perhaps matching TRBD1 or TRBD2 (5 bases each). CDR3 sequence reads: CASSTGTARGEQYF. The CDR3 DNA follows: TGCGCCAGCTCTACCGGGACCGCGAGAGGGGAGCAGTACTTC.